The rows below give T cell receptor beta chains drawn from one sample of a study of blood T cell repertoires in COVID-19. The protocol was immunoSEQ multiplex PCR, while the TCRdb copy is restricted to in-frame clones and leaves out a portion. The sample includes some 140,000 clones, approximately 83% of them seen just once. The specimen was PBMCs or T cells enriched from blood (not recorded which). The receptors originated from a man in his fifties who had recovered from COVID-19. Both conserved end residues are part of each CDR3. Each record gives: J gene, clone size, V gene, D gene, CDR3 protein, CDR3 DNA. D genes are given only for firm matches. Part of the rows lack a size; the others show once, few, many or a class for expanded clones.

>TRBJ1-5|NA|TRBV3-1/TRBV3-2|NA
CASSLGSSASNQPQHF
TGTGCCAGCAGCCTCGGGAGTTCGGCTAGCAATCAGCCCCAGCATTTT
>TRBJ2-5|few|TRBV10-3|NA
CAIRPGTNQETQYF
TGTGCCATCAGGCCGGGGACAAACCAAGAGACCCAGTACTTC
>TRBJ1-6|many|TRBV6-5|TRBD1
CASSYVQGAGSPLHF
TGTGCCAGCAGTTACGTGCAGGGGGCAGGTTCACCCCTCCACTTT
>TRBJ2-2|NA|TRBV7-8|NA
CASSLEQVVTGELFF
TGTGCCAGCAGCTTAGAACAGGTGGTCACCGGGGAGCTGTTTTTT
>TRBJ2-7|once|TRBV3-1/TRBV3-2|TRBD2
CASSQASGPYEQYF
TGTGCCAGCAGCCAAGCTAGCGGTCCTTACGAGCAGTACTTC
>TRBJ2-1|NA|TRBV3-1/TRBV3-2|NA
CASSQRLEVSSYNEQFF
TGTGCCAGCAGCCAACGACTCGAGGTCAGCTCCTACAATGAGCAGTTCTTC
>TRBJ1-2|NA|TRBV13|NA
CASSQHVGRNYGYTF
TGTGCCAGCAGCCAACATGTGGGGCGAAACTATGGCTACACCTTC
>TRBJ2-2|once|TRBV6-5|NA
CATPPGDTGELFF
TGTGCCACCCCCCCGGGGGACACCGGGGAGCTGTTTTTT
>TRBJ2-7|NA|TRBV21-1|NA
CASSKVYGTGTYEQYF
TGTGCCAGCAGCAAAGTTTATGGGACAGGAACCTACGAGCAGTACTTC
>TRBJ1-1|NA|TRBV20-1|NA
CSAIRGNEAFF
TGCAGTGCCATCAGGGGAAATGAAGCTTTCTTT
>TRBJ1-5|NA|TRBV7-2|TRBD1
CASSPRTGEGQPQHF
TGTGCCAGCAGCCCTCGGACAGGGGAAGGTCAGCCCCAGCATTTT
>TRBJ1-6|NA|TRBV5-5|TRBD1
CASSHTGGRSPLHF
TGTGCCAGCAGCCATACAGGGGGCCGATCACCCCTCCACTTT
>TRBJ1-1|once|TRBV6-5|TRBD1
CASIDRGNTEAFF
TGTGCCAGCATCGACAGGGGGAACACTGAAGCTTTCTTT
>TRBJ2-1|NA|TRBV4-3|NA
CASSQGERAPYNEQFF
TGCGCCAGCAGCCAGGGAGAGAGGGCCCCCTACAATGAGCAGTTCTTC
>TRBJ1-1|NA|TRBV9|NA
CASSVGGGDTEAFF
TGTGCCAGCAGCGTAGGCGGGGGGGACACTGAAGCTTTCTTT
>TRBJ1-4|NA|TRBV6-5|NA
CASSQGQIDGKLFF
TGTGCCAGCAGCCAGGGACAAATCGACGGAAAACTGTTTTTT
>TRBJ1-1|NA|TRBV12-3/TRBV12-4|TRBD1
CASSLSQGSEAFF
TGTGCCAGCAGTTTGTCACAGGGGTCTGAAGCTTTCTTT